This T cell receptor delta chain was recorded in a study of Vδ1+ human thymocytes. The study, taken as a whole, reports: Unlike peripheral blood Vdelta1+ controls, thymic delta-chain sequences included roughly 18% Vdelta2 and few Vdelta3. Thymic TRG and TRD repertoires appeared highly polyclonal, with Gaussian CDR3 length distributions.

Thymocytes were sorted as CD3+ TCRVdelta1+ TCRVdelta2- after alphabeta T cell depletion. Between roughly 96% and 99.6% of sorted thymocytes were Vdelta1+. This clone was found a few times. Antigen unknown. The template was reverse-transcribed extracted RNA. Pooled V-gene forward primers with one constant-region reverse primer generated the CDR3 amplicons by multiplex PCR. TCRdb made new clone calls on the multiplex PCR reads using CATT. The sample carries over 45,000 delta-chain clones, over 13% recorded once. Unmatched junction bases numbered 18, after V lost 4 bases and J lost 0 bases. This CDR3 has 20 residues. Germline V gene sequence: CDR1 TSWWSYY, CDR2 QGS.

The gene calls are TRDV1 and TRDJ1; 9 nucleotides line up with TRDD3. The sample taken for sequencing was Vdelta1+ gamma-delta thymocytes from the thymus. The subset here: FACS-sorted CD3+ TCRalphabeta- TCRVdelta1+ TCRVdelta2- thymocytes. This TCR was recovered from a girl younger than two who had congenital heart surgery. The CDR3 protein is CALGVFPSRTGGPDTDKLIF. CDR3 in DNA: TGTGCTCTTGGGGTATTCCCTTCCCGTACTGGGGGACCCGACACCGATAAACTCATCTTT.